This T cell receptor beta chain was retrieved from a study of a mutant IDH1 vaccine in newly diagnosed glioma. As for the study in general: The initiation of vaccination occurred 4-6 weeks after radiotherapy alone, or with temozolomide cycles. Most patients had received both radiotherapy and temozolomide, the prior options being radiotherapy, temozolomide, or both.

Study-wide results and limits: Most patients, approximately 92%, showed vaccine-induced immune responses.

Sequencing was performed with immunoSEQ multiplex PCR; in TCRdb, only in-frame clones are kept and a portion is missing. The sample has some 30,000 clones, approximately 90% seen once. Germline trimming cut 3 bases from V and 6 bases from J; bases unmatched to any gene: 14. The CDR3 has 16 amino acids. The germline gives CDR1 MGHDK, CDR2 SYGVNS. This clone occurred once. Its cognate antigen is unknown. Time point reported: week 23, last vaccination. Topical imiquimod accompanied each vaccine dose, which consisted of 300 ug of mutant IDH1 20-mer peptide. Those who donated had recent WHO grade 3 or 4 IDH1-mutant, ATRX-lost astrocytomas.

The gene calls are TRBV25-1 and TRBJ2-7, with TRBD1 matching 7 bases. The sequencing used PBMCs, collected from a glioma patient whose treatment included an IDH1 peptide vaccine. This clonotype was obtained from a man aged 40-49 years with glioma. This CDR3 is CASSEAVSTGSGEQYF. The CDR3 coding sequence is TGTGCCAGCAGTGAGGCCGTGTCGACAGGGAGCGGCGAGCAGTACTTC.